This TCR beta chain was captured in a study of human T cells and chemical hapten exposure. The wider study: How much TCR each sample yielded varied, mostly because pooled library volumes differed slightly.

Time point described: healthy volunteer bleed at 6 weeks. Sequencing started from total RNA isolated from unfractionated whole blood. General study results and limits: TCRs exceeding 1 in 1000 frequency stayed unchanged with DPC sensitization.

Library preparation tagged each individual cDNA molecule with a unique molecular identifier. As originally analysed: Individual samples carried between roughly 23,224 and 700,000 TCRs, with more than 85,000 as the median. In TCRdb, the RACE reads were re-called with MiXCR into one record per CDR3 protein. Here the V and J calls rest on TCRdb's processing, not on the authors' analysis. The data show some 77,000 distinct CDR3 sequences, approximately 8.6% seen once. The CDR3 has 14 amino acids. Germline CDR1 and CDR2: SNHLY and FYNNEI. V was pared by 2 bases and J by 1 base, with 8 bases between. Of note for this clonotype: The antigen remains undetermined.

This clonotype was sampled from a female donor in good health. Some clones in this sample may be carry-over from other donors' samples. The chain uses TRBV2 and TRBJ1-1; no reliable D call. Sequencing was performed on whole blood. The CDR3 DNA sequence: TGTGCCAGCAGTGAACGGACGGAGAACACTGAAGCTTTCTTT. It is translated as CASSERTENTEAFF.